Sequencing of this T cell receptor (beta chain) was carried out in a study of blood T cell repertoires in COVID-19. As processed by the authors: Estimated nucleated cell counts came from reference gene primer amplification. Data came from immunoSEQ multiplex PCR; TCRdb stores just in-frame clones and leaves some out. V and J calls and clone size are given by that table; D and trimming were obtained from the DNA. The sample contains tens of thousands of clones, around 87% of which appear only once. Sequencing was done on a sample of peripheral blood. The receptor was derived from a human donor in a cohort sampled during active COVID-19.

CDR3: CASSGGPSGLTPNTGELFF. CDR3 coding DNA: TGTGCCAGCAGTGGGGGTCCTAGCGGGCTAACTCCGAACACCGGGGAGCTGTTTTTT. The V call is TRBV28, the J call TRBJ2-2, with TRBD2 matching over 8 bases. The CDR3 length is 19 residues. After removal of 5 bases from V and 0 bases from J, the junction contained 14 bases not matched to a gene. CDR1 is MDHEN and CDR2 is SYDVKM in the germline V gene.